The 5 T cell receptor beta chains below were found in one sample sequenced in a study of beta chain features in type 1 diabetes (dated by TCRdb to the late 2010s). Overall study outcomes, separate from this receptor: In all four CD4+ subsets, TCRB CDR3 length was moderately but significantly shorter in type 1 diabetes patients.

The library was obtained by the immunoSEQ multiplex PCR assay. All of the isolated RNA was reverse transcribed with the High Capacity cDNA Reverse Transcription Kit, so expressed TCRB transcripts were sequenced. This is the immuneACCESS table as TCRdb keeps it, with only in-frame sequences that have V and J called. A part of the clones is gone; compared with another copy, unresolved V genes explain less than half, and the rest is unexplained. This sample comprises 95,000 to 150,000 clones, 16% of them detected only once. Of the sample, approximately 2.3% falls within the top ten clones. The antigens of these receptors remain unknown. Sequencing was done on a sample of central memory CD4+ T cells from blood. These receptors all stem from a man aged 25 to 40 with type 1 diabetes.

In its sample, this clone was seen a few times. V gene TRBV30 combines with J gene TRBJ2-1; 9 bases fit TRBD2. The CDR3 loop spans 14 amino acids. Germline values: CDR1 GTSNPN, CDR2 SVGIG (reference sequence). Trimming took 8 bases from V and 2 from J; bases not matched to a gene: 7. The CDR3 nucleotides are TGTGCCGGGGCCCTAGCGGGGCCCTACAATGAGCAGTTCTTC. Encoded protein: CAGALAGPYNEQFF.

V is TRBV4-3 and J is TRBJ2-3; D is undetermined. Trimming stripped 0 bases from V and 2 bases from J, with 6 bases between. The germline CDR1 and CDR2 sequences are LGHNA and YSLEER. The CDR3 contains 14 residues. The CDR3 bases are TGCGCCAGCAGCCAAGATCGAAACACAGATACGCAGTATTTT. Amino acid sequence: CASSQDRNTDTQYF.

This clone was counted between two and nine times. This sequence joins TRBV28 and TRBJ2-7; 7 bases are shared with TRBD2. Germline CDR1 MDHEN, CDR2 SYDVKM. This CDR3 has 14 residues. The V segment lost 4 bases and the J segment 3 bases; nucleotides outside the gene matches: 6. This chain's CDR3 is CASSSGGGNYEQYF. DNA for the CDR3: TGTGCCAGCAGTTCCGGCGGGGGAAACTACGAGCAGTACTTC.

The chain recombines TRBV4-3 with TRBJ1-2; 7 bases match TRBD1. Germline V gene lookup returns CDR1 LGHNA and CDR2 YSLEER. The CDR3 totals 15 residues. Trimming took 0 bases from V and 2 from J; bases not matched to a gene: 3. The DNA of the CDR3 is TGCGCCAGCAGCCAAGACCCGGGACAGAACTATGGCTACACCTTC. Translating it yields CASSQDPGQNYGYTF.

This rearrangement joins TRBV7-6 to TRBJ1-6; TRBD1 is a possible D gene (5 bases). V lost 1 base to trimming and J lost 10 bases, with 11 bases between them. CDR3 length: 14 amino acids. Germline V lookup: CDR1 SGHVS, CDR2 FNYEAQ. CDR3 DNA sequence: TGTGCCAGCAGCTTAGAAGGAGGGGTATCACCCCTCCACTTT. This encodes CASSLEGGVSPLHF.